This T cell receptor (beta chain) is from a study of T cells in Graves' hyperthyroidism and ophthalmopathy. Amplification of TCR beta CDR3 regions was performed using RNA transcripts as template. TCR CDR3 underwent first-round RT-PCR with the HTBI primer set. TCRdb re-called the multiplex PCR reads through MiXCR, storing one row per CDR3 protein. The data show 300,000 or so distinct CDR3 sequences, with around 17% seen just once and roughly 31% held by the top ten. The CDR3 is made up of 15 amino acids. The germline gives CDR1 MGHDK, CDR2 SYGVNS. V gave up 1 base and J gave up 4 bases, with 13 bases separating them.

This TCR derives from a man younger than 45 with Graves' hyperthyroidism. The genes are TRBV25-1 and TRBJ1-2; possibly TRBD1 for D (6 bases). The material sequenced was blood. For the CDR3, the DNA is TGTGCCAGCAGTGAATTTGAAGGGGGGGCCTATGGCTACACCTTC. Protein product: CASSEFEGGAYGYTF.